These 14 T cell receptor beta chains came from one sample sequenced in a study of neurological immune-mediated disorders. Each CDR3 protein gets one entry after TCRdb re-called the 5' RACE reads with MiXCR. Of some 83,000 distinct CDR3 sequences in the sample, 2.5% to 3% were seen once. Sequencing used PBMCs. Receptors originate from a woman in her twenties or thirties with multiple sclerosis.

This clonotype showed up many times. The V and J genes are TRBV20-1 and TRBJ2-7; no clear D gene. Germline V gives CDR1 DFQATT, CDR2 SNEGSKA (reference sequence). V lost 6 bases to trimming and J lost 2 bases, with 17 bases between them. The CDR3 totals 14 residues. CDR3 DNA sequence: TGCAGTGCCCCTCCGCCGGGCACGACCTACGAGCAGTACTTC. This encodes CSAPPPGTTYEQYF.

At least ten counts were recorded for this clonotype. The gene calls are TRBV20-1 and TRBJ2-5; 9 bases map to TRBD2. Per germline, CDR1 DFQATT and CDR2 SNEGSKA (reference sequence). The J segment lost 2 bases and the V segment lost 5 bases, leaving 3 bases of the junction unmatched. The CDR3 is 13 amino acids. As DNA, the CDR3 is TGCAGTGCTTCCCTAGCGGGACAAGAGACCCAGTACTTC. Amino acid sequence: CSASLAGQETQYF.

There are many counts of this clonotype. The CDR3 bases are TGTGCCAGCAGCTCGGGACAGGGGAAAGGCCACCTGCCCGGGGAGCTGTTTTTT. Protein product: CASSSGQGKGHLPGELFF. The gene calls are TRBV11-3 and TRBJ2-2; 10 bases match TRBD1. The CDR3 runs 18 residues. The V segment lost 4 bases and the J segment 6 bases; nucleotides outside the gene matches: 14. CDR1 is SGHNT, CDR2 YENEEA, per germline.

This clonotype was recorded at least ten times. The J gene is TRBJ2-1, the V gene TRBV20-1, with 12 positions matching TRBD2. V shed 4 bases, J shed 14 bases, and the junction held 12 bases outside the gene matches. Per the germline V gene, CDR1 is DFQATT and CDR2 is SNEGSKA (reference sequence). There are 14 residues in the CDR3. The CDR3 DNA is TGCAGTGCTAAGGTCGGACTAGCGGGGAGTATGGAGTTCTTC. This sequence encodes CSAKVGLAGSMEFF.

This clonotype was counted at least ten times. The chain combines TRBV29-1 with TRBJ2-5; D is perhaps TRBD2 (5 bases). The V gene's germline CDR1 is SQVTM and CDR2 ANQGSEA. V was shortened by 4 bases and J by 5 bases, with 17 bases between the two germline ends. CDR3 length: 14 amino acids. The CDR3 region has the DNA TGCAGCGTTGTCTCGGGGTCCGGAAGGGAGACCCAGTACTTC. It codes for CSVVSGSGRETQYF.

This clonotype came up many times. The rearrangement joins TRBV29-1 to TRBJ2-3, with D perhaps given as TRBD1 or TRBD2 (5 bases each). CDR1 SQVTM and CDR2 ANQGSEA come from the germline V gene. Trimming left V 4 bases short and J 4 bases short, with 15 bases between. This CDR3 has 14 amino acids. CDR3 in amino acids: CSVGPGRASDTQYF. The CDR3 nucleotides are TGCAGCGTTGGCCCAGGGCGGGCATCAGATACGCAGTATTTT.

This clonotype was counted at least ten times. CDR3 nucleotide sequence: TGCGCCAGCAGCTTGTCAAATTTGGGCCCGGACCAAGAGACCCAGTACTTC. Translation gives CASSLSNLGPDQETQYF. This chain links TRBV5-1 with TRBJ2-5; D unresolved. Trimming removed 1 base from V and 0 bases from J, with 16 bases in between. Germline V gene sequence: CDR1 SGHRS, CDR2 YFSETQ. This CDR3 has 17 residues.

In this sample, this clonotype turned up many times. The chain is built from TRBV5-1 and TRBJ2-7; D might be TRBD1 or TRBD2, each matching 6 bases. This CDR3 has 15 residues. Germline V gives CDR1 SGHRS, CDR2 YFSETQ. The V and J ends lost 0 bases and 1 base respectively, with 11 bases between them. The CDR3 spells CASSLVPGASYEQYF. CDR3 coding DNA: TGCGCCAGCAGCTTGGTCCCGGGGGCTTCCTACGAGCAGTACTTC.

This clonotype was seen repeatedly, ten times or more. The V and J genes are TRBV5-5 and TRBJ1-5; possible D gene TRBD1, 6 bases. This CDR3 has 14 residues. Germline V gives CDR1 SGHKS, CDR2 YYEKEE (reference sequence). Between the trimmed V and J ends, which lost 4 bases and 6 bases, there was a span of 14 bases. In DNA, the CDR3 is TGTGCCAGCAGCCTTACAGGGATGGGTCAGCCCCAGCATTTT. Its translation is CASSLTGMGQPQHF.

This clonotype showed up many times. V and J are TRBV7-2 and TRBJ1-5; no clear D. The CDR3 loop spans 16 amino acids. Trimming shortened V by 2 bases and J by 2 bases, and 13 bases separated the two germline ends. CDR1 and CDR2 (germline): SGHTA, FQGNSA. The chain's CDR3 is CASSLYLSPRNQPQHF. CDR3 DNA sequence: TGTGCCAGCAGCTTATATCTCAGCCCTCGCAATCAGCCCCAGCATTTT.

This clonotype was seen at least ten times. The CDR3 coding sequence is TGTGCCAGCAGCTTCGGACACCAAGAGACCCAGTACTTC. It translates to CASSFGHQETQYF. J is TRBJ2-5 and V is TRBV7-2; D call uncertain. The length of the CDR3 is 13 residues. Per germline, CDR1 SGHTA and CDR2 FQGNSA. The ends were cut back, 3 bases at V and 0 bases at J, with 5 bases in the middle.

This clonotype was counted at least ten times. The chain employs TRBV5-1 and TRBJ2-7, with D maybe TRBD2 (6 bases). This CDR3 has 15 residues. V lost 4 bases to trimming and J lost 0 bases, with 14 bases between them. Per the germline V gene, CDR1 is SGHRS and CDR2 is YFSETQ. This CDR3 is CASSQRAGSSYEQYF. CDR3 bases: TGCGCCAGCAGCCAGAGGGCGGGGAGCTCCTACGAGCAGTACTTC. The complete variable domain, with remaining parts taken from reference TRBV5-1 and TRBJ2-7, reads KAGVTQTPRYLIKTRGQQVTLSCSPISGHRSVSWYQQTPGQGLQFLFEYFSETQRNKGNFPGRFSGRQFSNSRSEMNVSTLELGDSALYLCASSQRAGSSYEQYFGPGTRLTVT.

This clonotype was counted many times. In DNA form, the CDR3 reads TGTGCCACCAGTGATTCCGGGCACGGCTACACCTTC. Translation: CATSDSGHGYTF. The V call is TRBV24-1, the J call TRBJ1-2, with D hard to call. Germline loops: CDR1 KGHDR, CDR2 SFDVKD. Between the trimmed V and J ends, which lost 2 bases and 8 bases, there was a span of 8 bases. This CDR3 region has 12 residues.

This clonotype was detected many times. V and J are TRBV10-3 and TRBJ2-3; TRBD2 agrees at 12 bases. Germline CDR1 reads ENHRY; CDR2 reads SYGVKD. Germline trimming cut 8 bases from V and 5 bases from J; bases unmatched to any gene: 11. The CDR3 runs 16 residues. CDR3 nucleotide sequence: TGTGCCATCTCTACGACTAGCGGGAGTGCAGGAGATACGCAGTATTTT. Translated, it gives CAISTTSGSAGDTQYF.